The 27 T cell receptor beta chains below all came from one sample that was sequenced in a study of blood T cell repertoires in COVID-19 (dated by TCRdb to the early 2020s). Library construction relied on the immunoSEQ multiplex PCR assay. Here the immuneACCESS table is served through TCRdb, limited to in-frame sequences with V and J called. Missing clones are a known gap in these copies; in checked studies unresolved V genes cover under half, and the rest lacks a known reason. This sample holds over 20,000 clones; just over 85% were observed only once. Roughly 3.5% of the sample is held by the ten biggest clonotypes. Source material: peripheral blood. All receptors derive from a man in his fifties with active COVID-19.

This CDR3 is CASSWGRPTEAFF. CDR3 sequence (DNA): TGTGCCAGCAGTTGGGGCAGACCAACTGAAGCTTTCTTT. This chain links TRBV12-3 or TRBV12-4 with TRBJ1-1; TRBD1 is a possible D gene (5 bases). V gave up 4 bases and J gave up 5 bases, with 11 bases separating them. The CDR3 has 13 residues.

In this sample, this clone turned up a few times. The chain carries TRBV3-1 (or the pseudogene TRBV3-2) and TRBJ2-2; D gene uncertain. Germline V lookup: CDR1 LGHDT, CDR2 YNNKEL (reference sequence). CDR3 length: 14 residues. Deletions cut 4 bases from V and 7 bases from J, with 13 bases between. The CDR3 sequence is CASSRGSSDGELFF. The CDR3 DNA follows: TGTGCCAGCAGCCGAGGATCATCCGACGGGGAGCTGTTTTTT.

CDR3: CASRMTAATNEKLFF. As DNA, the CDR3 is TGCGCCAGCAGGATGACAGCTGCAACTAATGAAAAACTGTTTTTT. The chain carries TRBV4-1 and TRBJ1-4, with D possibly being TRBD1 (5 bases). Trimming took off 6 bases at V and 0 bases at J, with 11 bases between the two ends. The CDR3 is 15 residues long. Germline V gene lookup returns CDR1 MGHRA and CDR2 YSYEKL.

This clone was found once. This chain uses TRBV5-6 with TRBJ2-7, with TRBD1 identical over 10 bases. Germline loops: CDR1 SGHDT, CDR2 YYEEEE. This CDR3 has 15 residues. V shed 4 bases, J shed 9 bases, and the junction held 13 bases outside the gene matches. CDR3 nucleotide sequence: TGTGCCAGCAGCAGCCCGGGACAGGGGTCTTGGGGGCAGTACTTC. This encodes CASSSPGQGSWGQYF.

The chain joins TRBV18 to TRBJ2-2; TRBD1 agrees at 10 bases. V trimming: 4 bases; J trimming: 6 bases; junction bases outside the gene matches: 2. This CDR3 spans 14 amino acids. Germline V CDR1 and CDR2: KGHSH, LQKENI. In DNA, the CDR3 is TGTGCCAGCTCACGACAGGGGGCGGCCGGGGAGCTGTTTTTT. The encoded protein is CASSRQGAAGELFF.

This clone occurred once. CDR3 nucleotide sequence: TGTGCCAGCAGCCGCCGGGACAGCTCCTACGAGCAGTACTTC. Its translation: CASSRRDSSYEQYF. V gene TRBV27 combines with J gene TRBJ2-7, with 7 bases aligning to TRBD1. The CDR3 sequence is 14 residues long. Germline CDR1 and CDR2: MNHEY and SMNVEV (reference sequence). Unmatched junction bases numbered 5, after V lost 6 bases and J lost 0 bases.

The chain uses TRBV5-6 and TRBJ1-1; no firm D call. Germline V gene sequence: CDR1 SGHDT, CDR2 YYEEEE. Trimming pared 0 bases from V and 2 bases from J, leaving 8 bases between. This CDR3 spans 14 amino acids. CDR3 sequence reads: CASSLEYRNTEAFF. DNA of the CDR3: TGTGCCAGCAGCTTGGAATACAGAAACACTGAAGCTTTCTTT. Together with reference TRBV5-6 and TRBJ1-1, the CDR3 gives the full variable domain: DAGVTQSPTHLIKTRGQQVTLRCSPKSGHDTVSWYQQALGQGPQFIFQYYEEEERQRGNFPDRFSGHQFPNYSSELNVNALLLGDSALYLCASSLEYRNTEAFFGQGTRLTVV.

The V and J genes are TRBV30 and TRBJ2-7, with D maybe TRBD2 (5 bases). Looked up from germline, CDR1 is GTSNPN and CDR2 is SVGIG (reference sequence). The ends were cut back, 1 base at V and 0 bases at J, with 16 bases in the middle. The CDR3 is 16 residues long. CDR3 protein: CAWSAGILKYSYEQYF. As DNA, the CDR3 is TGTGCCTGGAGTGCCGGGATCCTAAAATACTCCTACGAGCAGTACTTC.

The chain recombines TRBV7-6 with TRBJ2-7; D is possibly TRBD2 (6 bases). The V gene's germline CDR1 is SGHVS and CDR2 FNYEAQ. V shed 1 base and J shed 5 bases, with 9 bases lying between them. This CDR3 is built from 13 residues. Written as DNA, the CDR3 is TGTGCCAGCAGCTTAGGGGGACTCGACGAGCAGTACTTC. This gives the protein CASSLGGLDEQYF.

This chain uses TRBV3-1 (or the pseudogene TRBV3-2) with TRBJ1-6, with 9 nucleotides matching TRBD1. CDR3 size: 15 residues. V trimming: 5 bases; J trimming: 9 bases; junction bases outside the gene matches: 8. Germline V gives CDR1 LGHDT, CDR2 YNNKEL (reference sequence). CDR3: CASSSMDRGGSPLHF. In DNA, the CDR3 is TGTGCCAGCAGCTCAATGGACAGGGGCGGTTCACCCCTCCACTTT.

CDR3 amino acids: CASSPTGHEQYF. The CDR3 bases are TGTGCCAGCAGTCCGACAGGGCACGAGCAGTACTTC. J is TRBJ2-7 and V is TRBV27; 7 bases agree with TRBD1. The CDR3 runs 12 residues. In germline, CDR1 is MNHEY, CDR2 SMNVEV (reference sequence). The V gene end was trimmed by 5 bases and the J gene end by 5 bases; junction bases not matched to a gene: 3.

This sequence joins TRBV19 and TRBJ1-2, with 10 bases matching TRBD1. The CDR3 has 14 amino acids. V lost 6 bases, J lost 2 bases, and 3 bases stayed unmatched. The germline gives CDR1 LNHDA, CDR2 SQIVND (reference sequence). DNA of the CDR3: TGTGCCAGTAGGGGACAGGGGTCCAACTATGGCTACACCTTC. This codes for CASRGQGSNYGYTF. Complete variable domain (other parts from reference TRBV19 and TRBJ1-2): DGGITQSPKYLFRKEGQNVTLSCEQNLNHDAMYWYRQDPGQGLRLIYYSQIVNDFQKGDIAEGYSVSREKKESFPLTVTSAQKNPTAFYLCASRGQGSNYGYTFGSGTRLTVV.

This chain links TRBV4-1 with TRBJ1-1; possible D gene TRBD1, 5 bases. Germline lookup yields CDR1 MGHRA and CDR2 YSYEKL. The CDR3 length is 15 residues. Trimming removed 3 bases from V and 1 base from J, with 12 bases in between. CDR3 sequence (DNA): TGCGCCAGCAGCCAGGCCTACAGGAGGAACACTGAAGCTTTCTTT. Its translation is CASSQAYRRNTEAFF.

Turning to this clone: This sample also contains other DNA sequences that code for the same CDR3. The chain couples TRBV5-6 to TRBJ1-4; the D gene is possibly TRBD1 (6 bases). V dropped 3 bases and J dropped 4 bases, with 7 bases sitting between them. CDR1 is SGHDT and CDR2 is YYEEEE in the germline V gene. The CDR3 sequence is 13 residues long. CDR3 DNA sequence: TGTGCCAGCAGCTCACAGGGTAATGAAAAACTGTTTTTT. Its protein is CASSSQGNEKLFF.

The V and J genes are TRBV30 and TRBJ1-3; no firm D call. V was shortened by 1 base and J by 10 bases, with 5 bases between the two germline ends. CDR1 is GTSNPN, CDR2 SVGIG, per germline (reference sequence). The CDR3 spans 10 residues. CDR3 protein: CAWSGRTIYF. CDR3 bases: TGTGCCTGGAGTGGGAGAACCATATATTTT.

The V gene is TRBV27, the J gene TRBJ2-2, with TRBD1 matching over 7 bases. The V gene end was trimmed by 5 bases and the J gene end by 6 bases; junction bases not matched to a gene: 3. The CDR3 consists of 13 residues. The V gene's germline CDR1 is MNHEY and CDR2 SMNVEV (reference sequence). In DNA, the CDR3 is TGTGCCAGCAGTCCTACAGGGGCCGGGGAGCTGTTTTTT. This encodes CASSPTGAGELFF.

The rearrangement uses TRBV7-9 and TRBJ1-1, with unresolved D. V lost 5 bases and J lost 5, with 15 bases in between. The length of the CDR3 is 14 residues. Germline lookup yields CDR1 SEHNR and CDR2 FQNEAQ (reference sequence). The CDR3 here is CASSPPSARTEAFF. The CDR3 nucleotides are TGTGCCAGCAGCCCACCTTCGGCGAGGACTGAAGCTTTCTTT.

The J gene is TRBJ2-7, the V gene TRBV2; 8 positions agree with TRBD1. The germline V gene has CDR1 SNHLY and CDR2 FYNNEI. V trimming: 7 bases; J trimming: 0 bases; junction bases outside the gene matches: 11. The CDR3 length is 16 residues. In DNA, the CDR3 is TGTGCCAGCACTTCCTTAGGACAGGGCCCCTCCTACGAGCAGTACTTC. Translating gives CASTSLGQGPSYEQYF.

In its sample, this clone was seen once. This chain connects TRBV12-5 to TRBJ2-3; weak D call: TRBD1 (6 bases). With 2 bases removed from V and 7 bases from J, the gap between germline ends came to 16 bases. This CDR3 has 15 residues. The germline gives CDR1 LGHNT, CDR2 FRNRAP. The CDR3 protein is CASGLKNTGPYTQYF. CDR3 nucleotide sequence: TGTGCTAGTGGTTTGAAGAATACAGGGCCCTATACGCAGTATTTT. The complete variable domain, with remaining parts taken from reference TRBV12-5 and TRBJ2-3, reads DARVTQTPRHKVTEMGQEVTMRCQPILGHNTVFWYRQTMMQGLELLAYFRNRAPLDDSGMPKDRFSAEMPDATLATLKIQPSEPRDSAVYFCASGLKNTGPYTQYFGPGTRLTVL.

V and J are TRBV14 and TRBJ2-7; 9 bases agree with TRBD1. Trimming at V came to 0 bases and at J to 3 bases, leaving 18 bases not matched to a gene. CDR1 SGHDN and CDR2 FVKESK come from the germline V gene. The CDR3 length is 20 residues. CDR3 region: CASSQESQAGSRQGDYEQYF. The CDR3 coding sequence is TGTGCCAGCAGCCAAGAGAGCCAGGCGGGATCTAGACAGGGGGACTACGAGCAGTACTTC.

V is TRBV5-1 and J is TRBJ1-3; D is unresolved. The V gene lost 0 bases and the J gene lost 4 bases, with 5 bases spanning the gap. Germline V gene data show CDR1 as SGHRS and CDR2 as YFSETQ. This CDR3 region has 13 residues. In nucleotides, the CDR3 is TGCGCCAGCAGCTTGGGAAGCGGAAACACCATATATTTT. This translates into CASSLGSGNTIYF.

This clone was seen a few times. This chain connects TRBV29-1 to TRBJ1-3; TRBD1 is a possible D gene (6 bases). V was pared by 1 base and J by 2 bases, with 9 bases between. Germline CDR1 SQVTM, CDR2 ANQGSEA. The CDR3 length is 14 residues. CDR3 coding DNA: TGCAGCGTTGAAGGGACAGCTGCTGGAAACACCATATATTTT. This sequence encodes CSVEGTAAGNTIYF.

The V gene is TRBV4-1, the J gene TRBJ1-6, with D uncertain. This CDR3 is built from 15 residues. Looked up from germline, CDR1 is MGHRA and CDR2 is YSYEKL. The V end lost 6 bases, the J end lost 6 bases, and 15 bases lay between the germline ends. The CDR3 sequence is CASRAPRGTNSPLHF. CDR3 in DNA: TGCGCCAGCAGAGCACCTCGGGGTACTAATTCACCCCTCCACTTT.

The sample holds one count of this clone. The chain's CDR3 is CASADRDDQPQHF. In DNA form, the CDR3 reads TGTGCCAGCGCCGACAGGGACGATCAGCCCCAGCATTTT. The gene calls are TRBV19 and TRBJ1-5, with 7 bases identical to TRBD1. The CDR3 runs to 13 residues. Per the germline V gene, CDR1 is LNHDA and CDR2 is SQIVND (reference sequence). Unmatched junction bases numbered 7, after V lost 9 bases and J lost 5 bases.

The CDR3 loop is CASSYGQLQLDEQFF. CDR3 DNA sequence: TGTGCCAGCAGCTATGGACAGCTACAATTGGATGAGCAGTTCTTC. The chain is built from TRBV11-2 and TRBJ2-1; TRBD1 is a possible D gene (6 bases). Between the trimmed V and J ends, which lost 4 bases and 8 bases, there was a span of 18 bases. Germline values: CDR1 SGHAT, CDR2 FQNNGV. The CDR3 sequence is 15 residues long. The full variable domain, its missing parts supplied by reference TRBV11-2 and TRBJ2-1, is EAGVAQSPRYKIIEKRQSVAFWCNPISGHATLYWYQQILGQGPKLLIQFQNNGVVDDSQLPKDRFSAERLKGVDSTLKIQPAKLEDSAVYLCASSYGQLQLDEQFFGPGTRLTVL.

The chain is built from TRBV7-9 and TRBJ1-2, with 8 bases matching TRBD1. The V gene end was trimmed by 3 bases and the J gene end by 5 bases; junction bases not matched to a gene: 14. Germline CDR1 and CDR2: SEHNR and FQNEAQ (reference sequence). CDR3 size: 17 residues. The CDR3 reads CASSFDTLRDRGYGYTF. CDR3 in DNA: TGTGCCAGCAGCTTCGATACCCTCCGAGACAGGGGTTATGGCTACACCTTC.

The chain recombines TRBV10-2 with TRBJ1-4; D is perhaps TRBD1 (6 bases). Per germline, CDR1 WSHSY and CDR2 SAAADI. This CDR3 spans 16 amino acids. Trimming pared 8 bases from V and 0 bases from J, leaving 16 bases between. The CDR3 DNA reads as TGCGCCAGCGCCTCGGGGGGGGCTGCAACTAATGAAAAACTGTTTTTT. This gives the protein CASASGGAATNEKLFF.